The 16 T cell receptor beta chains presented below share a single source sample, sequenced in a study of blood T cells in healthy people across ages. Together with a sample-barcoded 5' primer, a J-beta primer mix was included in a second PCR lasting roughly 6 to 12 cycles. TCRdb analysed the 5' RACE reads with MiXCR anew, one entry per CDR3 protein. This sample has around 800,000 distinct CDR3 sequences; 46% occur once, and the top ten carry around a sixth. Material for sequencing was blood. The receptors derive from a man aged 80 or over in good health.

This clonotype was seen a few times. Given a much more abundant clone one base away, this may be a read error. The V gene is TRBV10-3, the J gene TRBJ2-7, with a possible D match to TRBD1 (6 bases). Germline loops: CDR1 ENHRY, CDR2 SYGVKD. CDR3 length: 12 residues. V dropped 4 bases and J dropped 3 bases, with 7 bases sitting between them. The CDR3 DNA reads as TGTGCCATCAGTGTACAGGGCTACGAGCAGTACTTC. Translating it yields CAISVQGYEQYF.

As for this clonotype: This may be a read error, as it is one base from a much larger clone. V usage is TRBV10-3 and J usage is TRBJ2-4; a possible D gene is TRBD1 (5 bases). The J call is uncertain, as TRBJ2-7 better fits the DNA end. CDR1 and CDR2 from the germline V gene are ENHRY and SYGVKD. The CDR3 loop spans 15 amino acids. CDR3 sequence (DNA): TGTGCCATCAAGACAGAAGTTGAGAGGTCCTACGAGCAGTACTTC. It translates to CAIKTEVERSYEQYF.

J is TRBJ1-2 and V is TRBV28, with TRBD1 as a possible D gene (5 bases). The CDR3 has 16 amino acids. CDR1 and CDR2 (germline): MDHEN, SYDVKM. V dropped 7 bases and J dropped 6 bases, with 24 bases sitting between them. The CDR3 sequence: CASTSDPGGSSHGYTF. The CDR3, as DNA: TGTGCCAGCACCTCTGACCCTGGGGGGTCCAGCCATGGCTACACCTTC.

The rearrangement joins TRBV5-1 to TRBJ2-1; D possibly matches TRBD1 or TRBD2 (5 bases each). The CDR3 consists of 14 residues. Trimming removed 0 bases at V and 7 bases at J, with 11 bases between. Germline V gene sequence: CDR1 SGHRS, CDR2 YFSETQ. CDR3 loop: CASSLEAGTNEQFF. CDR3 sequence (DNA): TGCGCCAGCAGCTTGGAGGCCGGGACGAATGAGCAGTTCTTC.

This clonotype was observed a few times. The chain's CDR3 is CASGGQGLDEETQYF. The CDR3 DNA follows: TGCGCCAGCGGCGGCCAGGGGTTGGATGAAGAGACCCAGTACTTC. The chain combines TRBV5-1 with TRBJ2-5, with a possible D match to TRBD1 (6 bases). Trimming left V 7 bases short and J 3 bases short, with 19 bases between. This CDR3 has 15 residues. Germline values: CDR1 SGHRS, CDR2 YFSETQ.

The rearrangement joins TRBV18 to TRBJ2-7; maybe TRBD2 (6 bases). The germline CDR1 and CDR2 sequences are KGHSH and LQKENI. Trimming removed 3 bases from V and 1 base from J, with 16 bases in between. This CDR3 has 16 residues. In DNA, the CDR3 is TGTGCCAGCTCACCCCGGAGGGACCAGGGTTCCTACGAGCAGTACTTC. Its protein product is CASSPRRDQGSYEQYF.

The chain carries TRBV6-6 and TRBJ2-2, with 7 bases that match TRBD2. The V segment lost 2 bases and the J segment 3 bases; nucleotides outside the gene matches: 3. This CDR3 comprises 15 residues. Germline V gene data show CDR1 as MNHNY and CDR2 as SVGAGI (reference sequence). CDR3 region: CASSYAGEDTGELFF. In DNA form, the CDR3 reads TGTGCCAGCAGTTACGCGGGAGAGGACACCGGGGAGCTGTTTTTT.

In its sample, this clonotype was seen a few times. V usage is TRBV6-2 or TRBV6-3 and J usage is TRBJ2-1; 8 bases align to TRBD2. Germline CDR1 MNHEY, CDR2 SVGEGT. CDR3 length equals 16 residues. V shed 7 bases, J shed 0 bases, and the junction held 8 bases outside the gene matches. The CDR3 protein is CASTAISGVSYNEQFF. The CDR3 nucleotides are TGTGCCAGCACTGCTATTAGCGGGGTCTCCTACAATGAGCAGTTCTTC.

The rearrangement links TRBV28 to TRBJ2-3; D not resolved. The V end was cut by 1 base, the J end by 5 bases, with 10 bases between. Germline-derived CDR1 and CDR2 are MDHEN and SYDVKM. This CDR3 region has 14 residues. This CDR3 reads CASSLSSLRDTQYF. The CDR3 coding sequence is TGTGCCAGCAGTTTATCGAGTCTCCGAGATACGCAGTATTTT.

The chain is built from TRBV20-1 and TRBJ2-3; 10 bases are a match to TRBD2. CDR3 length equals 16 residues. From germline, CDR1 is DFQATT and CDR2 SNEGSKA (reference sequence). V shed 6 bases, J shed 4 bases, and the junction held 13 bases outside the gene matches. CDR3 sequence (DNA): TGCAGTGCCCCCAAGACAGCGGGGGGGCCCCCAGATACGCAGTATTTT. This translates into CSAPKTAGGPPDTQYF.

The chain couples TRBV3-1 to TRBJ2-7, with 10 bases that match TRBD1. This CDR3 contains 14 residues. Germline-derived CDR1 and CDR2 are LGHDT and YNNKEL (reference sequence). V lost 6 bases, J lost 3 bases, and 5 bases stayed unmatched. The CDR3 is CASRGQGIYYEQYF. The DNA for the CDR3 is TGTGCCAGCAGGGGACAGGGGATTTACTACGAGCAGTACTTC.

This clonotype was detected only a few times. This chain links TRBV21-1 with TRBJ2-7; the table's TRBD1 call for D was not verified on the DNA. TRBV21-1 is shown as a pseudogene. CDR3 length: 18 residues. CDR3 nucleotides: TGTGCCAGCAGCAAAGAGAAGGACAGGGGGTGGGAAAGCCACGAGCAGTACTTC. It translates to CASSKEKDRGWESHEQYF.

Turning to this clonotype: The DNA is omitted, as the CDR3 cannot be located on it reliably, and the CDR3 follows TCRdb's listing. The chain couples TRBV21-1 to TRBJ2-6; the table's D call TRBD1 went unverified against the DNA. TRBV21-1 is a listed pseudogene. The CDR3 spans 20 amino acids, including both terminal residues. The CDR3 is CASSKLGVGTGAAGANVLTF.

V gene TRBV15 combines with J gene TRBJ2-5; 8 nucleotides match TRBD2. V was clipped by 2 bases and J by 4 bases; unmatched bases: 0. The CDR3 contains 13 residues. Germline loops: CDR1 LNHNV, CDR2 YYDKDF (reference sequence). The CDR3 is CATSRREGETQYF. CDR3 nucleotides: TGTGCCACCAGCAGACGGGAGGGAGAGACCCAGTACTTC.

This clonotype was found once. The V and J genes are TRBV29-1 and TRBJ2-2; possibly TRBD1 or TRBD2 for D (6 bases each). The CDR3 extends over 14 amino acids. The V gene's germline CDR1 is SQVTM and CDR2 ANQGSEA. V lost 7 bases and J 5 bases, leaving 17 bases between the germline ends. CDR3 coding DNA: TGCAGCGCTACTGAGGGGGGATCGACCGGGGAGCTGTTTTTT. Amino acids: CSATEGGSTGELFF.

This chain links TRBV5-1 with TRBJ2-7; 7 nucleotides align to TRBD1. With V trimmed by 5 bases and J by 2 bases, 7 bases remained unmatched. This CDR3 is built from 14 residues. CDR1 is SGHRS and CDR2 is YFSETQ in the germline V gene. The CDR3 bases are TGCGCCAGCAGGATGGGCACAGGGGCCTACGAGCAGTACTTC. It specifies CASRMGTGAYEQYF.